The T cell receptor beta chain described here comes from a study of blood T cells in healthy people across ages (dated by TCRdb to about 2015). Concerning the study at large: In model experiments, template switching captured about one uniquely barcoded TCR beta cDNA molecule for every two T cells. The study analyzed two additional independent replicas of 1 million unique cDNA reads from the same blood draw for two donors, one aged 18 to 29 and one aged 80 or older. To track age-related changes in TCR beta repertoire diversity, the study relied on deep sequencing normalized with unique cDNA molecular identifiers. To avoid experimental bias, donors of different ages were spread randomly across the sequencing lanes. Four age groups were formed from the donors: young (average roughly 15 years), middle-aged (around 37), aged (approximately 60) and long-lived (approximately 80).

Summary of the overall study and its limitations: Donor CMV infection status was unknown, potentially confounding age-related changes in expanded clonotypes. Compared with the aged group, the long-lived group had more naive CD4+ T cells, fewer expanded clones and increased TCR diversity, suggesting age selection. Observed TCR beta diversity per million T cells fell roughly linearly with age, and a significant reduction was already apparent by age around 44. Because profiling used bulk unsorted PBMCs, naive and antigen-experienced compartments could not be compared conclusively. Total diversity estimates from one million sequenced T cells were considered lower bounds and underestimates. A strong correlation was found between observed TCR beta diversity and the percentage of naive T cells measured by flow cytometry.

This clonotype showed up just a few times. Its antigen is still unknown. No much larger clone exists at a distance of one base, and base qualities are not known. The donors were roughly 40 Caucasian individuals from Russia, aged roughly 6 to 100 years, who were systemically healthy. About 9.1 milliliters of peripheral blood were collected from each donor into EDTA-treated Vacutainer tubes. Ficoll-Paque density-gradient centrifugation was used to isolate PBMCs, with at least 7 million per sample. Total RNA, at least 6 micrograms per sample, was extracted from PBMCs with Trizol reagent. Naive CD45RAhigh/CD27high T cell percentages were measured by flow cytometry on a PBMC aliquot from every donor. Receptors were amplified or captured by 5' RACE. TCRdb shows the sequencer as Illumina HiSeq 2500. A second 7 to 11 cycle PCR used a sample-barcoded 5' primer and a J-beta primer mix. A unique molecular identifier was introduced onto each TCR beta cDNA molecule by a template-switch 5' adaptor carrying 12 random nucleotides. Each sample yielded at least 2.5 million CDR3-containing paired-end reads. First-strand cDNA synthesis was performed from all RNA using the Mint cDNA synthesis kit, with priming by a TRBC-specific oligonucleotide. Following uracil-DNA glycosylase treatment, a first 18-cycle PCR with universal primers M1SS and BC2_uni_R was performed on all cDNA. In the source study's methods: Each sample was normalized by randomly selecting 1 million high-quality reads, each carrying a distinct molecular identifier. Instead of being binned into consensus sequences, reads that shared molecular identifiers were thrown out. CDR3 identification, clonotype clustering and error correction used MiTCR with a Q25 quality threshold and the strictest error-elimination algorithm. A nonparametric unseen species model using Euler transformation provided a lower-bound estimate of total TCR beta diversity. Clones were called with MiXCR by TCRdb after fastp trimmed the public reads at Q25, and only in-frame beta chains were retained. Rows merge per CDR3 protein into single entries with the most common DNA and genes. The V and J calls follow TCRdb's processing rather than the paper's. A total of about 1.7 million distinct CDR3 sequences appear in this sample, under 30% of them only once. The top ten clones comprise approximately 7.7% of the sample.

According to the germline V gene, CDR1 reads SQVTM and CDR2 reads ANQGSEA. V has 7 bases trimmed and J has 4 bases trimmed; junction bases matching no gene number 6. Counted from cysteine to phenylalanine, this CDR3 has 13 amino acids. Only the CDR3 region is kept as DNA, spanning 39 bases read in frame from base 1. The clonotype originates from a woman aged 25-40 years in good health. The V gene is TRBV29-1 and the J gene is TRBJ1-2; 10 bases in the middle match TRBD1. The sample taken for sequencing was blood. The CDR3 loop reads CSARQGASYGYTF. The DNA sequence is as follows: TGCAGCGCAAGACAGGGGGCTTCCTATGGCTACACCTTC.